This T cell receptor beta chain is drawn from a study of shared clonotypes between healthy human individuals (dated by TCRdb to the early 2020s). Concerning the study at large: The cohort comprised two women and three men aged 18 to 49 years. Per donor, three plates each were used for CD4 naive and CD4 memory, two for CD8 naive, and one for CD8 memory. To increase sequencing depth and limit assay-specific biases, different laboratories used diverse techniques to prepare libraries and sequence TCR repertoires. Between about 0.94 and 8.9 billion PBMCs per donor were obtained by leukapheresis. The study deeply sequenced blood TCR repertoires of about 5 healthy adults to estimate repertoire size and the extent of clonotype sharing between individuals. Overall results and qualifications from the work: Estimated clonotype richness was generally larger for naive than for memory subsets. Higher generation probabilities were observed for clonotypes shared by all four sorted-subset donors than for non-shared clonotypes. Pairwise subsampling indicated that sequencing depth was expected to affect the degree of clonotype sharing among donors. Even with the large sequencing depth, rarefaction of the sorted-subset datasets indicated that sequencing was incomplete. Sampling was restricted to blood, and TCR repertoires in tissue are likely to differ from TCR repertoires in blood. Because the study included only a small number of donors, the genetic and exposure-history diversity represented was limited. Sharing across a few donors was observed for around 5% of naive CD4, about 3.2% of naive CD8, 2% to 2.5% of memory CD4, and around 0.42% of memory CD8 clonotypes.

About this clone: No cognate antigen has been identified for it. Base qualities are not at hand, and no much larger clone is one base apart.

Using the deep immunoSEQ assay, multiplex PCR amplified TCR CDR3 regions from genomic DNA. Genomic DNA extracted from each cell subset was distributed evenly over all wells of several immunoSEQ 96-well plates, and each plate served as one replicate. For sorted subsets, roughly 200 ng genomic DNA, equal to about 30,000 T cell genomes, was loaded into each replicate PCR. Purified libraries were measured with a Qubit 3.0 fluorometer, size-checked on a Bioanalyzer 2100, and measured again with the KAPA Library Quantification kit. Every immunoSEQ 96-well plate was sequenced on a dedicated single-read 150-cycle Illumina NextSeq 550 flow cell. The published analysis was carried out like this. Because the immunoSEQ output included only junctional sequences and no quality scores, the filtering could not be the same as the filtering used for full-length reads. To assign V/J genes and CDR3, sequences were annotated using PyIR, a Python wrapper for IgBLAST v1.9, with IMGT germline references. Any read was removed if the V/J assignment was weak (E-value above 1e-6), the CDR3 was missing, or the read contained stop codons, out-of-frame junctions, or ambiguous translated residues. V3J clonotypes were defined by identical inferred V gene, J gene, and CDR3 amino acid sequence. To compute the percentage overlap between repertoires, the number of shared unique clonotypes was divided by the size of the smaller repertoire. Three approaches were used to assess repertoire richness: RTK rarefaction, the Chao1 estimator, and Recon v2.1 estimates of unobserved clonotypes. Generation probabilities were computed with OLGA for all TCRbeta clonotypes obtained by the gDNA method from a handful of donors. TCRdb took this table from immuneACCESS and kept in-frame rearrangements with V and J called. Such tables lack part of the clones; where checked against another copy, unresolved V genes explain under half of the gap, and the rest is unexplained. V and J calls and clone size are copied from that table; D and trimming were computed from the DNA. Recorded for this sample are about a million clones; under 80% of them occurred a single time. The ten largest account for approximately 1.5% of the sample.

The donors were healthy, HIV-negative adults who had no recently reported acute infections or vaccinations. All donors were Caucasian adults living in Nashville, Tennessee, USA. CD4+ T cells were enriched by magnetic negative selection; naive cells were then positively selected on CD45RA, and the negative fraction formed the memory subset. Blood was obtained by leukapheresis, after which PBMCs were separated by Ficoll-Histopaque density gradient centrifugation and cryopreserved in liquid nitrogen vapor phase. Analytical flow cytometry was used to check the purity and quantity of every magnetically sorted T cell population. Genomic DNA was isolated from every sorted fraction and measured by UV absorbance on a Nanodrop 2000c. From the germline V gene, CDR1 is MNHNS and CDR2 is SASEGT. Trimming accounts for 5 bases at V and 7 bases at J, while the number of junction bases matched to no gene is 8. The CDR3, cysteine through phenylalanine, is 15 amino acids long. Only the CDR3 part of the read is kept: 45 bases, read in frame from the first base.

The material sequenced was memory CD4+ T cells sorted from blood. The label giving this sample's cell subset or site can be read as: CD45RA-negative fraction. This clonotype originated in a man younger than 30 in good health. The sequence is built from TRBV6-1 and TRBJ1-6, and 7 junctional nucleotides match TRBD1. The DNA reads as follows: TGTGCCAGCAGTCCAGGGACAGTCGGCAATTCACCCCTCCACTTT. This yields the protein CASSPGTVGNSPLHF.